This T cell receptor (beta chain) was identified in a study of long-term antiretroviral therapy in people with HIV. Version v3.0 of the immunoSEQ assay was performed at survey level. Repertoires were generated with immunoSEQ multiplex PCR, while TCRdb's copy carries only in-frame clones and drops some. The sample lists 45,000 to 50,000 clones, about 88% occurring once. CDR1 and CDR2 from the germline V gene are SGHTA and FQGNSA. V was trimmed by 2 bases and J by 6 bases, leaving 18 bases between them. This CDR3 spans 16 amino acids. Specimen: unsorted PBMCs, collected 0.8 years after starting antiretroviral therapy. This chain uses TRBV7-2 with TRBJ2-3, with D perhaps given as TRBD1 or TRBD2 (5 bases each). This receptor was taken from a woman between 18 and 29 years old with HIV. This chain's CDR3 is CASSLRGASLMDTQYF. The DNA for the CDR3 is TGTGCCAGCAGCTTAAGAGGGGCTAGTCTCATGGATACGCAGTATTTT.